This TCR beta chain appears in the sequencing data of a study of OX40 agonist ivuxolimab in advanced cancers. This clone was observed a single time. The table came from immunoSEQ multiplex PCR; TCRdb's copy has only in-frame clones and leaves some out. The repertoire holds approximately 58,000 clones, with around 88% as singletons. Looked up from germline, CDR1 is SGHTA and CDR2 is FQGNSA. The CDR3 has 15 residues. V gave up 4 bases and J gave up 0 bases, with 9 bases separating them. The origin of this receptor is an adult with an advanced solid tumor such as melanoma, head and neck, liver or kidney cancer. The material sequenced was CD4+ or CD8+ T cells sorted from blood, taken in a trial of the OX40 agonist ivuxolimab. The rearrangement joins TRBV7-2 to TRBJ2-2, with D possibly being TRBD2 (5 bases). The CDR3 is CASSSRGPNTGELFF. The CDR3 DNA follows: TGTGCCAGCAGCTCAAGAGGGCCGAACACCGGGGAGCTGTTTTTT.